The source of this TCR beta chain is a study of CD8+ T cells in alopecia areata. Study conclusions and caveats: In scalp and blood, many expanded lesional clones persisted during tofacitinib.

Investigators isolated RNA and reverse transcribed it into cDNA to act as the sequencing template. The data were produced by immunoSEQ multiplex PCR, yet TCRdb's version contains in-frame clones alone and is incomplete. The sample shows about 140,000 clones, 75% to 85% of them seen only once. A remark on this clone: Its antigen is as yet unknown.

Specified treatment: oral pan-JAK inhibitor, 5-10 mg twice daily. Punch biopsies of lesional scalp, plus peripheral blood, were taken from alopecia areata patients. Germline loops: CDR1 SGHVS, CDR2 FQNEAQ. V dropped 0 bases and J dropped 0 bases, with 5 bases sitting between them. CDR3 length equals 14 residues. The V gene is TRBV7-8, the J gene TRBJ1-1; a weak D match, TRBD1 (5 bases). This receptor was taken from a human donor with alopecia areata. Sample: CD8+ T cells sorted from blood, taken at week 4, from a patient treated with tofacitinib. The CDR3 is CASSLAGVNTEAFF. The CDR3 DNA follows: TGTGCCAGCAGCTTAGCGGGGGTGAACACTGAAGCTTTCTTT.